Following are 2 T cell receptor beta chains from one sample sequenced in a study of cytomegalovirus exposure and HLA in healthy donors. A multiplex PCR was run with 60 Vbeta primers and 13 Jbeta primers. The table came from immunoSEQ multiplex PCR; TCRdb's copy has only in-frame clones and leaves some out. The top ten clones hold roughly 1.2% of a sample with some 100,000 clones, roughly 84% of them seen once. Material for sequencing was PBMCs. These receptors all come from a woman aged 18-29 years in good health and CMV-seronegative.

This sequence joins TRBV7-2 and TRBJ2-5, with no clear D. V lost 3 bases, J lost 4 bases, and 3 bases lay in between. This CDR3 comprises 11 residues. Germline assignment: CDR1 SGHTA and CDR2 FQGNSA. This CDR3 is CASSFLETQYF. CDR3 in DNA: TGTGCCAGCAGCTTCTTAGAGACCCAGTACTTC.

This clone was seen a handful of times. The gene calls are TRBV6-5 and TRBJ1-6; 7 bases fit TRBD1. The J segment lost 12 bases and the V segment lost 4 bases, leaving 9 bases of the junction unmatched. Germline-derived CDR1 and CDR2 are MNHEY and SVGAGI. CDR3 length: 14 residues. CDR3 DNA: TGTGCCAGCAGTTCACAGGGGACACATTTACCCCTCCACTTT. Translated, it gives CASSSQGTHLPLHF.